Each of the 29 T cell receptor beta chains below was sequenced from the same sample in a study of CD8 T cells in Susac syndrome (dated by TCRdb to 2018 to 2020). The library was generated by the immunoSEQ multiplex PCR assay. RNA was extracted with the RNeasy kit and about 0.5 to 1 ug was reverse transcribed using random hexamers. TCRdb reanalyzed the raw reads on its own, using fastp at Q25 for trimming and MiXCR for clone calling, and kept in-frame beta chains. Each CDR3 protein appears once, grouped with its most common genes and DNA. The sample yields about 180,000 distinct CDR3 sequences; 90% to 95% were counted once. Together, the top ten hold approximately 0.11% of the sample. The sample comprised CD4+ T cells from PBMCs. Every receptor here comes from a human donor with Susac syndrome.

The chain recombines TRBV29-1 with TRBJ2-5; D might be TRBD1 (5 bases). Germline-derived CDR1 and CDR2 are SQVTM and ANQGSEA. The CDR3 covers 13 residues. Trimming took off 2 bases at V and 0 bases at J, with 7 bases between the two ends. CDR3 DNA: TGCAGCGTTGAAAAGGGGAACCAAGAGACCCAGTACTTC. Its translation: CSVEKGNQETQYF.

The J gene is TRBJ2-3, the V gene TRBV2; TRBD2 might be the D (5 bases). V was pared by 2 bases and J by 6 bases, with 15 bases between. This CDR3 spans 15 amino acids. CDR1 and CDR2 (germline): SNHLY, FYNNEI. The CDR3 bases are TGTGCCAGCAGTGAACAGAGGATGGGAGACGATACGCAGTATTTT. Amino acid sequence: CASSEQRMGDDTQYF.

This clonotype occurred a few times. The chain recombines TRBV5-4 with TRBJ1-2; 9 nucleotides align to TRBD1. The CDR3 has 13 amino acids. V trimming: 1 base; J trimming: 6 bases; junction bases outside the gene matches: 1. The germline gives CDR1 SGHNT, CDR2 YYREEE (reference sequence). The CDR3 sequence is CASSLRTGDGYTF. The CDR3 DNA follows: TGTGCCAGCAGCTTGAGGACAGGGGATGGCTACACCTTC.

The CDR3 loop is CASSQLQGANSPLHF. The CDR3 coding sequence is TGCGCCAGCAGCCAACTACAAGGGGCCAATTCACCCCTCCACTTT. The genes are TRBV4-3 and TRBJ1-6, with a tentative D call TRBD1 (5 bases). This CDR3 contains 15 residues. The V gene lost 2 bases and the J gene lost 7 bases, with 12 bases spanning the gap. Germline V CDR1 and CDR2: LGHNA, YSLEER.

The chain links TRBV20-1 to TRBJ2-7; 7 bases agree with TRBD2. The CDR3 contains 15 residues. Germline V CDR1 and CDR2: DFQATT, SNEGSKA (reference sequence). Germline trimming cut 0 bases from V and 5 bases from J; bases unmatched to any gene: 10. The CDR3 sequence is CSARDTSVGNDEQYF. CDR3 sequence (DNA): TGCAGTGCTAGAGATACTAGCGTGGGGAACGACGAGCAGTACTTC.

This chain connects TRBV4-2 to TRBJ1-4; no definite D call. This CDR3 is 15 amino acids long. With 4 bases removed from V and 7 bases from J, the gap between germline ends came to 16 bases. CDR1 LGHNA and CDR2 YNFKEQ come from the germline V gene. The DNA for the CDR3 is TGTGCCAGCAGCCGCGACTTGAGGGAGAGTGAAAAACTGTTTTTT. This codes for CASSRDLRESEKLFF.

The CDR3 DNA reads as TGTGCCAGCAGCTTTTTGGGAGCCATGGGATACAATGAGCAGTTCTTC. Translating it yields CASSFLGAMGYNEQFF. V gene TRBV11-1 combines with J gene TRBJ2-1; tentatively, D is TRBD2 (5 bases). The germline V gene has CDR1 SGHAT and CDR2 FQDESV (reference sequence). The CDR3 covers 16 residues. Trimming cost V 3 bases and J 4 bases, with 16 bases left between them.

The genes are TRBV2 and TRBJ1-2; TRBD1 is a possible D gene (5 bases). CDR1 and CDR2 from the germline V gene are SNHLY and FYNNEI. V lost 4 bases and J lost 5, with 17 bases in between. The CDR3 consists of 15 residues. The CDR3 here is CASSVLGQGVYGYTF. The CDR3 region has the DNA TGTGCCAGCAGTGTCTTAGGCCAGGGCGTTTATGGCTACACCTTC.

This sequence joins TRBV20-1 and TRBJ2-7; 7 nucleotides match TRBD1. The CDR3 sequence is 13 residues long. The junction had 7 bases not matched to a gene; V was cut back by 5 bases and J by 3 bases. Germline CDR1 DFQATT, CDR2 SNEGSKA (reference sequence). CDR3 in amino acids: CSAVFAGGYEQYF. The DNA for the CDR3 is TGCAGTGCTGTTTTCGCAGGGGGCTACGAGCAGTACTTC.

The chain carries TRBV13 and TRBJ2-2, with D perhaps matching TRBD2 (6 bases). V was clipped by 4 bases and J by 4 bases, with 10 bases between them. Germline V CDR1 and CDR2: PRHDT, FYEKMQ (reference sequence). The CDR3 is 14 amino acids. DNA for the CDR3: TGTGCCAGCAGCTCCCACGGGGGCACCGGGGAGCTGTTTTTT. Translating gives CASSSHGGTGELFF.

This clonotype was seen just once. An end of the junction does not agree with germline; a read error may underlie this. CDR3 protein: CSALLAGESQYF. Here the CDR3 DNA reads TGCAGTGCCCTACTAGCCGGAGAGAGCCAGTACTTC. J is TRBJ2-5 and V is TRBV20-1; perhaps TRBD2 as D (6 bases). This CDR3 contains 12 residues. Germline V gives CDR1 DFQATT, CDR2 SNEGSKA (reference sequence).

The rearrangement uses TRBV15 and TRBJ2-5; possible D gene TRBD1, 5 bases. CDR1 is LNHNV and CDR2 is YYDKDF in the germline V gene (reference sequence). CDR3 length: 14 amino acids. Between the trimmed V and J ends, which lost 3 bases and 1 base, there was a span of 9 bases. CDR3 in amino acids: CATSRPDTQETQYF. The CDR3 region has the DNA TGTGCCACCAGCAGGCCGGACACCCAAGAGACCCAGTACTTC.

The J gene is TRBJ2-3, the V gene TRBV9; D is perhaps TRBD2 (7 bases). Trimming took 0 bases from V and 2 from J, leaving 16 bases between them. Germline V gene sequence: CDR1 SGDLS, CDR2 YYNGEE. This CDR3 is 17 amino acids long. CDR3 DNA: TGTGCCAGCAGCGTAGAAGGGGGGGGAGCTACCACAGATACGCAGTATTTT. Its protein is CASSVEGGGATTDTQYF.

The chain carries TRBV7-9 and TRBJ2-7; D is ambiguous. Trimming took off 4 bases at V and 5 bases at J, with 6 bases between the two ends. The CDR3 runs 11 residues. CDR1 SEHNR and CDR2 FQNEAQ come from the germline V gene (reference sequence). The CDR3 sequence: CASSSLHEQYF. As DNA, the CDR3 is TGTGCCAGCAGCTCCCTCCACGAGCAGTACTTC.

The chain combines TRBV11-2 with TRBJ1-1; D is unresolved. The CDR3 spans 11 residues. The V end was cut by 5 bases, the J end by 2 bases, with 3 bases between. The germline V gene encodes CDR1 SGHAT and CDR2 FQNNGV. The CDR3 sequence: CASSVNTEAFF. CDR3 bases: TGTGCCAGCAGCGTAAACACTGAAGCTTTCTTT. The whole variable domain, remainder taken from reference TRBV11-2 and TRBJ1-1, is EAGVAQSPRYKIIEKRQSVAFWCNPISGHATLYWYQQILGQGPKLLIQFQNNGVVDDSQLPKDRFSAERLKGVDSTLKIQPAKLEDSAVYLCASSVNTEAFFGQGTRLTVV.

V gene TRBV3-1 combines with J gene TRBJ2-1; D is perhaps TRBD1 or TRBD2 (5 bases each). Trimming removed 5 bases at V and 0 bases at J, with 14 bases between. This CDR3 has 16 amino acids. Germline V gives CDR1 LGHDT, CDR2 YNNKEL (reference sequence). CDR3 in DNA: TGTGCCAGCAGCACCCCAGGGAGAAGCTCCTACAATGAGCAGTTCTTC. Translating gives CASSTPGRSSYNEQFF.

The chain uses TRBV5-4 and TRBJ2-5; 8 bases are shared with TRBD2. The V segment lost 1 base and the J segment 5 bases; nucleotides outside the gene matches: 10. The length of the CDR3 is 16 residues. Germline V gene lookup returns CDR1 SGHNT and CDR2 YYREEE (reference sequence). CDR3 sequence: CASSLPGGALGETQYF. CDR3 bases: TGTGCCAGCAGCTTGCCCGGGGGGGCTTTGGGGGAGACCCAGTACTTC.

The V gene is TRBV12-3 or TRBV12-4, the J gene TRBJ1-2; D remains unclear. V gave up 2 bases and J gave up 3 bases, with 7 bases separating them. The length of the CDR3 is 13 residues. The CDR3 sequence is CASSLRTDYGYTF. The CDR3 region has the DNA TGTGCCAGCAGTTTAAGGACTGACTATGGCTACACCTTC.

CDR3 sequence: CATAPSGANHPVGDIQYF. The CDR3 nucleotides read TGTGCCACCGCTCCGAGCGGGGCCAACCACCCAGTGGGGGACATTCAGTACTTC. The genes are TRBV6-2 or TRBV6-3 and TRBJ2-4, with TRBD2 matching over 7 bases. CDR3 size: 18 residues. The junction had 26 bases not matched to a gene; V was cut back by 10 bases and J by 8 bases. Germline V gene sequence: CDR1 MNHEY, CDR2 SVGEGT.

This rearrangement joins TRBV6-5 to TRBJ1-4; no clear D gene. Germline-derived CDR1 and CDR2 are MNHEY and SVGAGI. The ends were cut back, 2 bases at V and 10 bases at J, with 11 bases in the middle. The CDR3 has 13 residues. CDR3 residues: CASSYDGVGKLFF. In DNA form, the CDR3 reads TGTGCCAGCAGTTACGACGGGGTCGGAAAACTGTTTTTT.

V is TRBV12-3 or TRBV12-4 and J is TRBJ2-7; the D gene is possibly TRBD2 (5 bases). V lost 4 bases and J lost 7, with 14 bases in between. The CDR3 is made up of 13 amino acids. CDR3 sequence (DNA): TGTGCCAGCAGTTACCGGCTAGCAGGAGAGCAGTACTTC. Translation gives CASSYRLAGEQYF.

J is TRBJ1-4 and V is TRBV5-1; D is undetermined. There are 14 residues in the CDR3. Per the germline V gene, CDR1 is SGHRS and CDR2 is YFSETQ. Trimming removed 0 bases from V and 5 bases from J, with 8 bases in between. The CDR3 coding sequence is TGCGCCAGCAGCTTGGGGGATCCCAATGAAAAACTGTTTTTT. Its protein product is CASSLGDPNEKLFF.

V usage is TRBV5-1 and J usage is TRBJ1-4, with no clear D. This CDR3 is built from 13 residues. Germline assignment: CDR1 SGHRS and CDR2 YFSETQ. Between the trimmed V and J ends, which lost 0 bases and 8 bases, there was a span of 8 bases. CDR3 nucleotides: TGCGCCAGCAGCTTGGAGCTGGGGGAAAAACTGTTTTTT. Protein sequence: CASSLELGEKLFF.

This chain links TRBV20-1 with TRBJ1-1; no reliable D call. V gave up 6 bases and J gave up 4 bases, with 15 bases separating them. CDR1 DFQATT and CDR2 SNEGSKA come from the germline V gene (reference sequence). The CDR3 is 13 residues long. The CDR3 DNA reads as TGCAGTGCGTCCCGGAGGGTGAGCACTGAAGCTTTCTTT. It is translated as CSASRRVSTEAFF.

The rearrangement links TRBV6-1 to TRBJ1-1; no reliable D call. V shed 1 base and J shed 5 bases, with 5 bases lying between them. The CDR3 has 12 residues. CDR1 MNHNS and CDR2 SASEGT come from the germline V gene. As DNA, the CDR3 is TGTGCCAGCAGTGAAGTACGAACTGAAGCTTTCTTT. It encodes CASSEVRTEAFF.

The chain employs TRBV29-1 and TRBJ1-2; the D is unclear. Trimming left V 3 bases short and J 2 bases short, with 13 bases between. Germline V gene data show CDR1 as SQVTM and CDR2 as ANQGSEA. The CDR3 spans 14 residues. CDR3 loop: CSVDRAKTNYGYTF. DNA for the CDR3: TGCAGCGTTGATAGGGCCAAGACAAACTATGGCTACACCTTC. Combining the CDR3 with reference TRBV29-1 and TRBJ1-2 gives the whole variable domain SAVISQKPSRDICQRGTSLTIQCQVDSQVTMMFWYRQQPGQSLTLIATANQGSEATYESGFVIDKFPISRPNLTFSTLTVSNMSPEDSSIYLCSVDRAKTNYGYTFGSGTRLTVV.

The chain couples TRBV20-1 to TRBJ2-7, with 8 bases identical to TRBD1. CDR3 length: 12 residues. The V segment lost 3 bases and the J segment 5 bases; nucleotides outside the gene matches: 3. Looked up from germline, CDR1 is DFQATT and CDR2 is SNEGSKA (reference sequence). CDR3 bases: TGCAGTGCTAGCTCGACAGGGGACGAGCAGTACTTC. It encodes CSASSTGDEQYF.

The CDR3 loop is CASRLGAAYGYTF. The CDR3 DNA sequence: TGTGCCAGCAGGTTGGGGGCGGCCTATGGCTACACCTTC. V and J are TRBV12-3 or TRBV12-4 and TRBJ1-2; possibly TRBD1 for D (6 bases). V shed 6 bases and J shed 4 bases, with 12 bases lying between them. This CDR3 has 13 amino acids.

The chain links TRBV9 to TRBJ2-3; D is tentatively TRBD1 or TRBD2 (5 bases each). Germline CDR1 is SGDLS and CDR2 is YYNGEE. The CDR3 totals 15 residues. V lost 0 bases, J lost 4 bases, and 12 bases lay in between. CDR3 DNA sequence: TGTGCCAGCAGCGTAGTGGGGGATAGGGCAGATACGCAGTATTTT. Translated: CASSVVGDRADTQYF.